Below are 9 T cell receptor beta chains sequenced from a single sample in a study of beta chain features in type 1 diabetes. Reverse transcription of all isolated RNA meant that expressed TCRB transcripts were sequenced. Clones were sequenced by immunoSEQ multiplex PCR, and TCRdb holds only the in-frame ones, with some missing. This table holds 120,000 or so clones, roughly 17% found once. General observations from the study: Type 1 diabetes patients had moderately but significantly shorter TCRB CDR3s in all four CD4+ subsets.

These receptors' targets are unknown. Specimen: central memory CD4+ T cells from blood. The receptors derive from a man aged 18 to 29 with type 1 diabetes.

This rearrangement joins TRBV7-9 to TRBJ1-2; possible D gene TRBD1, 5 bases. V was pared by 6 bases and J by 0 bases, with 8 bases between. The germline CDR1 and CDR2 sequences are SEHNR and FQNEAQ (reference sequence). The CDR3 is made up of 13 amino acids. In DNA form, the CDR3 reads TGTGCCAGCAGGGCGGGACCTAACTATGGCTACACCTTC. Protein: CASRAGPNYGYTF.

This clone was recorded many times. The rearrangement joins TRBV7-9 to TRBJ2-1, with D maybe TRBD1 (5 bases). Trimming stripped 6 bases from V and 5 bases from J, with 17 bases between. This CDR3 contains 15 residues. Germline CDR1 SEHNR, CDR2 FQNEAQ (reference sequence). The CDR3 DNA reads TGTGCCAGCAGTCCCCCCAAAACAGGAAACAATGAGCAGTTCTTC. Amino acids: CASSPPKTGNNEQFF.

This clone turned up a few times. The chain recombines TRBV30 with TRBJ1-3; weak D call: TRBD1 (6 bases). Germline V gives CDR1 GTSNPN, CDR2 SVGIG (reference sequence). The CDR3 loop spans 17 amino acids. The ends were cut back, 1 base at V and 8 bases at J, with 24 bases in the middle. Here the CDR3 DNA reads TGTGCCTGGAGTGACCCATCGACAGGTCTCTTAAGATACACCATATATTTT. It encodes CAWSDPSTGLLRYTIYF. Full variable domain (outside the CDR3, taken from reference TRBV30 and TRBJ1-3): SQTIHQWPATLVQPVGSPLSLECTVEGTSNPNLYWYRQAAGRGLQLLFYSVGIGQISSEVPQNLSASRPQDRQFILSSKKLLLSDSGFYLCAWSDPSTGLLRYTIYFGEGSWLTVV.

The chain employs TRBV6-5 and TRBJ2-3; a weak D match, TRBD1 (6 bases). The germline CDR1 and CDR2 sequences are MNHEY and SVGAGI. CDR3 length equals 15 residues. V dropped 5 bases and J dropped 1 base, with 13 bases sitting between them. The CDR3 coding sequence is TGTGCCAGCAGTACTCGGACAGCCCGCACAGATACGCAGTATTTT. This codes for CASSTRTARTDTQYF.

The V and J genes are TRBV25-1 and TRBJ2-5; 10 bases are a match to TRBD2. The CDR3 covers 16 residues. Per germline, CDR1 MGHDK and CDR2 SYGVNS. The V gene end was trimmed by 8 bases and the J gene end by 7 bases; junction bases not matched to a gene: 16. The CDR3, as DNA: TGTGCCAGCGGGTATCGAAGCGGGAGGGACCCGGGGACCCAGTACTTC. Encoded protein: CASGYRSGRDPGTQYF.

In this sample, this clone turned up a few times. The CDR3 region has the DNA TGTGCCAGCAGTGGAGGGGGAGGAGCGGAAGGCTACGAGCAGTACTTC. It encodes CASSGGGGAEGYEQYF. V and J are TRBV25-1 and TRBJ2-7; D is perhaps TRBD1 or TRBD2 (6 bases each). The V gene's germline CDR1 is MGHDK and CDR2 SYGVNS. The CDR3 contains 16 residues. The V and J ends lost 4 bases and 3 bases respectively, with 19 bases between them.

The V call is TRBV5-4, the J call TRBJ2-5; D may be TRBD2 (7 bases). This CDR3 is built from 14 residues. Looked up from germline, CDR1 is SGHNT and CDR2 is YYREEE (reference sequence). V lost 5 bases, J lost 2 bases, and 13 bases lay in between. In DNA, the CDR3 is TGTGCCAGCAGTGGGGGCGGGGGACAAGAGACCCAGTACTTC. Protein sequence: CASSGGGGQETQYF.

Only a few counts were recorded for this clone. The chain uses TRBV11-1 and TRBJ2-5, with D possibly TRBD2 on 5 matching bases. This CDR3 comprises 15 residues. The germline CDR1 and CDR2 sequences are SGHAT and FQDESV (reference sequence). Trimming took off 5 bases at V and 1 base at J, with 14 bases between the two ends. The CDR3 loop is CASSLRTVAQETQYF. The DNA for the CDR3 is TGTGCCAGCAGCCTCAGGACTGTGGCCCAAGAGACCCAGTACTTC.

This sequence joins TRBV7-9 and TRBJ1-5; no reliable D call. The CDR3 contains 13 residues. Trimming stripped 5 bases from V and 5 bases from J, with 10 bases between. Germline loops: CDR1 SEHNR, CDR2 FQNEAQ (reference sequence). CDR3 sequence: CASSVDGDQPQHF. In DNA form, the CDR3 reads TGTGCCAGCAGCGTGGATGGGGATCAGCCCCAGCATTTT.